The clone carrying this TCR beta chain came up many times. The antigen remains undetermined. For the second PCR, which ran for about 6 to 12 cycles, a sample-barcoded 5' primer and a J-beta primer mix were used. Every cDNA molecule bore a tag from a template-switch adaptor containing 12 random nucleotides. TCRdb passed the 5' RACE reads through MiXCR, listing each CDR3 protein once. This sample has approximately 1,000,000 distinct CDR3 sequences, with more than 30% found just once. The source of the sample is a study of blood T cells in healthy people across ages. The germline gives CDR1 SEHNR, CDR2 FQNEAQ (reference sequence). The V and J ends lost 4 bases and 8 bases respectively, with 20 bases between them. CDR3 length equals 16 residues. Notes on the study in general: Researchers report that TCR beta diversity correlated strongly with naive T cell percentage. In older individuals, TCR beta diversity per million T cells was lower, falling roughly linearly with age.

J is TRBJ1-4 and V is TRBV7-9; TRBD1 is a possible D gene (6 bases). The sample consisted of blood. The clonotype comes from a man younger than 35 in good health. For the CDR3, the DNA is TGTGCCAGCAGCTCCAATCGGGACACCACCGAAGAAAAACTGTTTTTT. It yields the protein CASSSNRDTTEEKLFF.